This paragraph reports one TCR beta chain. After removal of 5 bases from V and 9 bases from J, the junction contained 15 bases not matched to a gene. CDR1 and CDR2 from the germline V gene are MDHEN and SYDVKM. The CDR3 covers 16 residues. This record comes from a study of T cell repertoires in cytomegalovirus infection. Each CDR3 protein gets one entry after TCRdb re-called the reads with MiXCR. Of fewer than 300,000 distinct CDR3 sequences detected, 25% appear once; the ten largest clones hold about 14%. The TCR originated in a human donor in good health (CMV status not recorded). Some clones in this sample may be carry-over from other donors' samples. This chain connects TRBV28 to TRBJ2-7, with 11 nucleotides matching TRBD2. Specimen: PBMCs. As DNA, the CDR3 is TGTGCCAGCAGTCGATTAGCGGGGGGGTCCGTTGTTGGGCAGTACTTC. Translating it yields CASSRLAGGSVVGQYF.